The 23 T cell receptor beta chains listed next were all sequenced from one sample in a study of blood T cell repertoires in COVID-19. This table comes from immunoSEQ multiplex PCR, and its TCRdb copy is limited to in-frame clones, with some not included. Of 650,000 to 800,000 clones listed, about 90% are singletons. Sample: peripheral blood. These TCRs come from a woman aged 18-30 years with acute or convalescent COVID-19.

In nucleotides, the CDR3 is TGTGCCAGCAGCTCAGGTCTCGACAGCGTTGGTGGCTACACCTTC. It codes for CASSSGLDSVGGYTF. The J gene is TRBJ1-2, the V gene TRBV5-6; D is perhaps TRBD1 (5 bases). The CDR3 runs to 15 residues. V shed 3 bases and J shed 7 bases, with 19 bases lying between them. Germline V gene sequence: CDR1 SGHDT, CDR2 YYEEEE.

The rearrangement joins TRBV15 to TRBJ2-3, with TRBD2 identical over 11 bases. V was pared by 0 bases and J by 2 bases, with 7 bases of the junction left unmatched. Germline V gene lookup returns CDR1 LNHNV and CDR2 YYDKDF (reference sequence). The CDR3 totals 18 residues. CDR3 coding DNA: TGTGCCACCAGCAGAGACTTCGGACTAGCGGGCCACACAGATACGCAGTATTTT. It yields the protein CATSRDFGLAGHTDTQYF.

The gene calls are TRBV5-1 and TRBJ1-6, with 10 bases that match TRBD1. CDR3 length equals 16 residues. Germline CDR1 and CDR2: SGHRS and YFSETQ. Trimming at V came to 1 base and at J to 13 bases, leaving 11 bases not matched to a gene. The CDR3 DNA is TGCGCCAGCAGCTTGACCGAGACAGGGGGCCCCTCCCCCCTCCACTTT. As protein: CASSLTETGGPSPLHF.

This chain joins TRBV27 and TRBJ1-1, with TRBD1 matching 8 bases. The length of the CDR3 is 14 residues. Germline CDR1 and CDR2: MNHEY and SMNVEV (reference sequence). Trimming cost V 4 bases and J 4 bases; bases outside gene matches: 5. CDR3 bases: TGTGCCAGCAGTTACAGGGGGGATATCACTGAAGCTTTCTTT. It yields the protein CASSYRGDITEAFF.

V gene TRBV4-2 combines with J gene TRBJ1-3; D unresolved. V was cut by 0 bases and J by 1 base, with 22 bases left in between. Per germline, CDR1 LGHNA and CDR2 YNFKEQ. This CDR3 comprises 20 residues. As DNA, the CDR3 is TGTGCCAGCAGCCAAGACTCTGTCCCCGCTAGGCGGAGTTCTGGAAACACCATATATTTT. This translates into CASSQDSVPARRSSGNTIYF.

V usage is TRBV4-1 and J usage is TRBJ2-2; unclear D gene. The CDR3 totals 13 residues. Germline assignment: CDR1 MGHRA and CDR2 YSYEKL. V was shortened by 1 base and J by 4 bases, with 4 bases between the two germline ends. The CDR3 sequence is CASSQAGTGELFF. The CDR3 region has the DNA TGCGCCAGCAGCCAAGCGGGCACCGGGGAGCTGTTTTTT.

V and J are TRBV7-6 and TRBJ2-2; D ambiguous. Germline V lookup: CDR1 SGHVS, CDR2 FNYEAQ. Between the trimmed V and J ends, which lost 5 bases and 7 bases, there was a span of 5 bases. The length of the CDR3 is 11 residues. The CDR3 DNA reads TGTGCCAGCAGCACGAGCGGGGAGCTGTTTTTT. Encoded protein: CASSTSGELFF.

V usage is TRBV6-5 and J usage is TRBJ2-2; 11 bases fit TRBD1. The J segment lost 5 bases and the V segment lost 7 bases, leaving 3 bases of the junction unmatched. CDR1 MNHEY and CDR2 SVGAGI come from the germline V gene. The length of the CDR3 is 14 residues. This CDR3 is CASNRDRGTGELFF. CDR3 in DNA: TGTGCCAGCAACAGGGACAGGGGGACCGGGGAGCTGTTTTTT.

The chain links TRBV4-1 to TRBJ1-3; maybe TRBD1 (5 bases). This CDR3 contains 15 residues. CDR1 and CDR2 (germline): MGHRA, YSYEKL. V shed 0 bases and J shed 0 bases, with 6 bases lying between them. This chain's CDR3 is CASSQEDISGNTIYF. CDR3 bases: TGCGCCAGCAGCCAAGAGGACATCTCTGGAAACACCATATATTTT.

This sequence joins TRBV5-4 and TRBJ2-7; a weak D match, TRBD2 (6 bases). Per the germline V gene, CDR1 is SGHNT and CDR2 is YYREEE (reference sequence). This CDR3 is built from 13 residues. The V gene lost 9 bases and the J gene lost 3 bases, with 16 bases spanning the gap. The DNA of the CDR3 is TGTGCCACGTCGGGGGATGGCCACTACGAGCAGTACTTC. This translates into CATSGDGHYEQYF.

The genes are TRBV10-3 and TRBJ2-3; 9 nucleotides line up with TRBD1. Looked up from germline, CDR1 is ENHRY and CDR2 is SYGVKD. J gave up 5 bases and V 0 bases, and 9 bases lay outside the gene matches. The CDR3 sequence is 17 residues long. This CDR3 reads CAISESGGQGMQDTQYF. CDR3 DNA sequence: TGTGCCATCAGTGAGTCCGGGGGACAGGGCATGCAAGATACGCAGTATTTT.

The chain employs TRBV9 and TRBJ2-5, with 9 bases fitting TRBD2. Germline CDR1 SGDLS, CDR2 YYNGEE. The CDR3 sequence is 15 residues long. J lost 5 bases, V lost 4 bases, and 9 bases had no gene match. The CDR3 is CASSPLAGRGETQYF. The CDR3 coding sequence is TGTGCCAGCAGCCCCCTAGCGGGGCGGGGTGAGACCCAGTACTTC.

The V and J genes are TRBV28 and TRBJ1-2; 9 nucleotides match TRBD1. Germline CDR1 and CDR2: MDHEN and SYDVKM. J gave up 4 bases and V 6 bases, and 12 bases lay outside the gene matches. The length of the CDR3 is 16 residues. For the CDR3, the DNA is TGTGCCAGCAGCCCCGGGGGGACAGGGAGGGCCTATGGCTACACCTTC. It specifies CASSPGGTGRAYGYTF.

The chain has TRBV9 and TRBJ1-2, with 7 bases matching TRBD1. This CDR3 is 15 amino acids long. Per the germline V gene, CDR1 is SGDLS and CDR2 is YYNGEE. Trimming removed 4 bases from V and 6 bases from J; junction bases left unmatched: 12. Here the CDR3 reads CASSMTGPGEDGYTF. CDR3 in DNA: TGTGCCAGCAGCATGACAGGGCCCGGGGAAGATGGCTACACCTTC.

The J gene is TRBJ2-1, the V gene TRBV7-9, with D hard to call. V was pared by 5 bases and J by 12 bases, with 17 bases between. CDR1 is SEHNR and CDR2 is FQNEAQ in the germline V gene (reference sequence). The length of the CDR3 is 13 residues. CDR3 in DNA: TGTGCCAGCAGCCCCCGACCAGAGGCCAGGCAGTTCTTC. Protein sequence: CASSPRPEARQFF.

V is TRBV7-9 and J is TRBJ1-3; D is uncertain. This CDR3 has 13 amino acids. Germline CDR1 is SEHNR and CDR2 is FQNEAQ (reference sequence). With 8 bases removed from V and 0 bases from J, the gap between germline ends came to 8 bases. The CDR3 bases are TGTGCCAGCGGCGGGCACTCTGGAAACACCATATATTTT. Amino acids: CASGGHSGNTIYF. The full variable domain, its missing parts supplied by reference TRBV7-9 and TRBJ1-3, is DTGVSQNPRHKITKRGQNVTFRCDPISEHNRLYWYRQTLGQGPEFLTYFQNEAQLEKSRLLSDRFSAERPKGSFSTLEIQRTEQGDSAMYLCASGGHSGNTIYFGEGSWLTVV.

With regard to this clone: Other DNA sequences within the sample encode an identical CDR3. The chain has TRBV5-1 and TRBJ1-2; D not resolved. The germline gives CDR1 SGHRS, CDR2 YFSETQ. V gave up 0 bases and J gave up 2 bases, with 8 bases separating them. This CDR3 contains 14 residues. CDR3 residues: CASSLDITNYGYTF. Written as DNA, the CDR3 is TGCGCCAGCAGCTTGGACATTACGAACTATGGCTACACCTTC.

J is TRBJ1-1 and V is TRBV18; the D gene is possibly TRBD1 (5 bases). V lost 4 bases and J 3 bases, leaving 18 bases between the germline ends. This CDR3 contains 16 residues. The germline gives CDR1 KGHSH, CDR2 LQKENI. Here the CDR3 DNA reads TGTGCCAGCTCACATCCCCTGACAGTTTCGGACACTGAAGCTTTCTTT. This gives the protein CASSHPLTVSDTEAFF.

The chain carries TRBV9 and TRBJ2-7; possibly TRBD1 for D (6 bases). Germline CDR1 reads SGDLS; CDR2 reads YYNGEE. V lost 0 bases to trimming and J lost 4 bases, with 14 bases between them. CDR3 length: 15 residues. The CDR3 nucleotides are TGTGCCAGCAGCGTAGTTCCAGGGGCGGTTTACGAGCAGTACTTC. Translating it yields CASSVVPGAVYEQYF.

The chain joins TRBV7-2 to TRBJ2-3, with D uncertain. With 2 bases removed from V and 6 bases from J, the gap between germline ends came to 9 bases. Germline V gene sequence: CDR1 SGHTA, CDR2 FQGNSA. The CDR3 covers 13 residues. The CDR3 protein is CASSLLRGDTQYF. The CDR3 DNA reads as TGTGCCAGCAGCTTACTCAGAGGCGATACGCAGTATTTT.

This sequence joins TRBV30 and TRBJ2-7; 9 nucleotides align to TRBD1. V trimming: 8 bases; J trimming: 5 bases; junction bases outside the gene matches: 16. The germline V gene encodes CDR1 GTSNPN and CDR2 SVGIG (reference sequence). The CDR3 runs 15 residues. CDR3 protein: CARDAGQGVRNEQYF. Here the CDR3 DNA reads TGTGCCCGCGATGCGGGACAGGGAGTCAGGAACGAGCAGTACTTC.

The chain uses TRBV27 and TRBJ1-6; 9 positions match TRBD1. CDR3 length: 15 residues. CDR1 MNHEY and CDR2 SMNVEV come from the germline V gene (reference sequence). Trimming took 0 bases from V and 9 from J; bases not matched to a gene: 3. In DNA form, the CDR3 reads TGTGCCAGCAGTTTATCGCGGGACAGGGCTTCACCCCTCCACTTT. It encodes CASSLSRDRASPLHF.

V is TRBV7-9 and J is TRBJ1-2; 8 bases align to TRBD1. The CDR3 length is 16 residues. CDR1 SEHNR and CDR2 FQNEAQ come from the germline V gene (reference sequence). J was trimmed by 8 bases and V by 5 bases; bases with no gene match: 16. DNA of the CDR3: TGTGCCAGCAGCCCGTCAACCGGGACAGGCGTAAGGGGCTACACCTTC. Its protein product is CASSPSTGTGVRGYTF.